This is a list of T cell receptor beta chains from one sample in a study of shared clonotypes between healthy human individuals. Sequenced by immunoSEQ multiplex PCR; TCRdb stores in-frame clones only, minus some. The sample yields about 2 million clones, about 95% seen once. Sequencing was performed on naive CD8+ T cells sorted from blood. All receptors derive from a man aged 18 to 29 in good health. Each CDR3 is given with its conserved first and last residue. The order of the fields is J gene, CDR3 length, clone size, D gene, V gene, CDR3 protein, CDR3 DNA. The D gene is left open where the match is weak. The listing skips clone size in some rows; elsewhere it reads once, few, many or a size class.

TRBJ2-5,15,once,TRBD1,TRBV7-3,CASSLLAGGQETQYF,TGTGCCAGCAGCTTACTCGCAGGGGGTCAAGAGACCCAGTACTTC
TRBJ2-7,15,NA,NA,TRBV4-1,CASSQTVGKGYEQYF,TGCGCCAGCAGCCAAACAGTGGGGAAAGGGTACGAGCAGTACTTC
TRBJ2-5,13,NA,NA,TRBV7-9,CASSFSEVWTQYF,TGTGCCAGCAGCTTCTCGGAGGTTTGGACCCAGTACTTC
TRBJ2-7,15,NA,TRBD1,TRBV7-3,CASSETGGAAYEQYF,TGTGCCAGCAGCGAGACAGGGGGCGCGGCCTACGAGCAGTACTTC
TRBJ1-2,16,NA,TRBD1,TRBV4-1,CASSQGGTAGQYGYTF,TGCGCCAGCAGCCAAGGGGGGACAGCAGGGCAATATGGCTACACCTTC
TRBJ2-3,15,NA,NA,TRBV28,CASSLGGEWTDTQYF,TGTGCCAGCAGTCTCGGTGGGGAATGGACAGATACGCAGTATTTT
TRBJ2-3,13,NA,TRBD1,TRBV28,CASTGGRPDTQYF,TGTGCCAGCACAGGGGGTCGTCCAGATACGCAGTATTTT
TRBJ2-7,15,NA,NA,TRBV4-3,CASSPGGAGRNEQYF,TGCGCCAGCAGCCCAGGGGGGGCGGGGAGGAACGAGCAGTACTTC
TRBJ2-2,16,NA,TRBD2,TRBV7-2,CASSSSQAGEGGELFF,TGTGCCAGCAGCTCTTCGCAAGCGGGAGAGGGCGGGGAGCTGTTTTTT
TRBJ1-4,15,NA,NA,TRBV9,CASSAPNVRSLGVFF,TGTGCCAGCAGCGCCCCCAACGTCAGATCGTTGGGGGTGTTTTTT
TRBJ1-1,17,NA,TRBD1,TRBV30,CAWRGGQGASVDTEAFF,TGTGCCTGGAGAGGGGGACAGGGGGCTTCAGTGGACACTGAAGCTTTCTTT
TRBJ1-1,14,NA,TRBD1,TRBV7-9,CASSSGQSNTEAFF,TGTGCCAGCAGCTCGGGACAGTCCAACACTGAAGCTTTCTTT
TRBJ2-1,17,NA,NA,TRBV10-1,CASSEILAGEGTDEQFF,TGCGCCAGCAGTGAGATTTTGGCAGGGGAGGGGACCGATGAGCAGTTCTTC
TRBJ2-7,13,NA,NA,TRBV9,CASSVDSSYEQYF,TGTGCCAGCAGCGTAGATAGTTCCTACGAGCAGTACTTC
TRBJ2-2,14,NA,NA,TRBV4-2,CASSQAQNTGELFF,TGTGCCAGCAGCCAAGCACAGAACACCGGGGAGCTGTTTTTT
TRBJ2-7,13,NA,NA,TRBV2,CASIQGFSYEQYF,TGTGCCAGCATACAGGGTTTCTCCTACGAGCAGTACTTC
TRBJ1-1,14,NA,NA,TRBV7-9,CASSPVLGWVEAFF,TGTGCCAGCAGTCCCGTCTTGGGTTGGGTTGAAGCTTTCTTT
TRBJ1-2,15,NA,TRBD1,TRBV6-5,CASSPGQGAPYGYTF,TGTGCCAGCAGTCCCGGACAGGGGGCTCCCTATGGCTACACCTTC
TRBJ1-1,11,NA,NA,TRBV19,CASRRNTEAFF,TGTGCCAGTCGACGGAACACTGAAGCTTTCTTT
TRBJ2-2,13,NA,NA,TRBV6-1,CASSEWNTGELFF,TGTGCCAGCAGTGAGTGGAACACCGGGGAGCTGTTTTTT
TRBJ2-1,15,NA,TRBD1,TRBV5-1,CASSRDRDSYNEQFF,TGCGCCAGCAGCCGGGACAGGGACTCCTACAATGAGCAGTTCTTC
TRBJ1-6,14,NA,TRBD1,TRBV5-8,CASSLEGARSPLHF,TGTGCCAGCAGCTTAGAGGGGGCGAGATCACCCCTCCACTTT
TRBJ1-2,15,NA,NA,TRBV4-1,CASSQDIVVSYGYTF,TGCGCCAGCAGCCAAGATATCGTAGTAAGCTATGGCTACACCTTC
TRBJ2-2,16,NA,TRBD2,TRBV7-9,CASSLALAGDTGELFF,TGTGCCAGCAGCTTAGCGCTAGCGGGAGACACCGGGGAGCTGTTTTTT
TRBJ2-5,16,NA,NA,TRBV4-1,CASSQESGSWVETQYF,TGCGCCAGCAGCCAAGAATCAGGGAGCTGGGTGGAGACCCAGTACTTC
TRBJ2-7,15,NA,NA,TRBV27,CASSFGGASSYEQYF,TGTGCCAGCAGTTTCGGGGGAGCCAGCTCCTACGAGCAGTACTTC
TRBJ2-3,16,NA,TRBD2,TRBV2,CASSARLAGASDTQYF,TGTGCCAGCAGTGCGCGACTAGCGGGAGCATCAGATACGCAGTATTTT
TRBJ2-1,15,NA,TRBD2,TRBV7-9,CASSLVLAGAHEQFF,TGTGCCAGCAGCTTAGTTTTAGCGGGAGCCCATGAGCAGTTCTTC
TRBJ2-5,14,NA,NA,TRBV14,CASSQGEGLATQYF,TGTGCCAGCAGCCAAGGCGAGGGTCTAGCGACCCAGTACTTC
TRBJ2-1,12,NA,NA,TRBV7-9,CASSFDYNEQFF,TGTGCCAGCAGCTTTGATTACAATGAGCAGTTCTTC
TRBJ2-1,13,NA,NA,TRBV7-3,CASSQGSYNEQFF,TGTGCCAGCAGTCAGGGCTCCTACAATGAGCAGTTCTTC
TRBJ2-2,17,NA,TRBD1,TRBV18,CASSLRSRQGMDGELFF,TGTGCCAGCTCACTACGCTCGCGACAGGGAATGGACGGGGAGCTGTTTTTT
TRBJ1-3,15,NA,NA,TRBV7-6,CASSPTVGSGNTIYF,TGTGCCAGCAGCCCAACCGTGGGGTCTGGAAACACCATATATTTT
TRBJ2-1,12,NA,NA,TRBV19,CASTGTANEQFF,TGTGCCAGTACCGGGACGGCAAATGAGCAGTTCTTC
TRBJ1-1,15,NA,NA,TRBV6-5,CASRILSEGDTEAFF,TGTGCCAGCAGGATACTCAGCGAGGGGGACACTGAAGCTTTCTTT
TRBJ2-7,15,NA,NA,TRBV9,CASSVEDGLHLGQYF,TGTGCCAGCAGCGTAGAAGATGGACTACACCTCGGGCAGTACTTC
TRBJ2-7,14,NA,TRBD2,TRBV13,CASSILLAGGEQYF,TGTGCCAGCAGCATTCTCCTAGCGGGGGGCGAGCAGTACTTC
TRBJ2-3,16,NA,NA,TRBV11-3,CASSSAGQGSTDTQYF,TGTGCCAGCAGCAGTGCGGGGCAGGGGAGCACAGATACGCAGTATTTT
TRBJ2-1,17,NA,TRBD2,TRBV4-1,CASSQDFGGGSYNEQFF,TGCGCCAGCAGCCAAGATTTTGGCGGGGGCTCCTACAATGAGCAGTTCTTC
TRBJ2-7,17,NA,NA,TRBV30,CAWSVILGPPLAYEQYF,TGTGCCTGGAGTGTAATTCTGGGGCCCCCACTGGCCTACGAGCAGTACTTC
TRBJ1-1,13,NA,NA,TRBV30,CAWGPLLVDEAFF,TGTGCCTGGGGACCACTGTTGGTAGACGAAGCTTTCTTT
TRBJ2-3,17,NA,NA,TRBV4-1,CASSPRDGGPSTDTQYF,TGCGCCAGCAGCCCCCGGGACGGGGGCCCTAGCACAGATACGCAGTATTTT
TRBJ1-2,14,NA,TRBD1,TRBV19,CASSMGQGGYGYTF,TGTGCCAGTAGTATGGGACAGGGTGGCTATGGCTACACCTTC
TRBJ2-6,18,NA,NA,TRBV9,CASSVDARVGSGANVLTF,TGTGCCAGCAGCGTAGACGCCAGGGTCGGCTCTGGGGCCAACGTCCTGACTTTC
TRBJ2-5,13,NA,NA,TRBV5-6,CASSLSLEETQYF,TGTGCCAGCAGCTTAAGTCTAGAAGAGACCCAGTACTTC
TRBJ2-5,16,NA,TRBD2,TRBV9,CASSAYSGGYQETQYF,TGTGCCAGCAGCGCGTATAGCGGGGGGTACCAAGAGACCCAGTACTTC
TRBJ1-2,14,NA,NA,TRBV6-5,CASSYSWGEDGYTF,TGTGCCAGCAGTTACTCGTGGGGGGAAGACGGCTACACCTTC
TRBJ2-2,13,NA,NA,TRBV4-1,CASSQVIVGELFF,TGCGCCAGCAGCCAAGTTATAGTAGGGGAGCTGTTTTTT
TRBJ2-5,11,NA,NA,TRBV28,CASSQNQGQYF,TGTGCCAGCAGCCAAAACCAGGGACAGTACTTC